This TCR beta chain was captured in a study of identifying expanded T cells in peripheral blood. Notes on the study in general: Roughly two-week clone count variance significantly increased as total template count grew.

Only one count was recorded for this clone. Its antigen is as yet unknown. Germline CDR1 and CDR2: SGHVS and FQNEAQ. V was cut by 3 bases and J by 2 bases, with 19 bases left in between. CDR3 length equals 18 residues. Some clones are missing from TCRdb's copy, which holds only in-frame ones; the method was immunoSEQ multiplex PCR. The sample gives some 93,000 clones, about nine tenths of which show up once; approximately 4% is in the top ten. The material sequenced was blood. The rearrangement uses TRBV7-8 and TRBJ2-2, with D perhaps matching TRBD2 (6 bases). The TCR sequence derives from a person aged 18-70 years in good health. The CDR3 loop reads CASSFRQRGSGNTGELFF. In nucleotides, the CDR3 is TGTGCCAGCAGCTTCCGTCAGCGAGGTAGCGGTAACACCGGGGAGCTGTTTTTT.